This TCR beta chain originates from a study of cytomegalovirus exposure and HLA in healthy donors. Trimming took 0 bases from V and 2 from J; bases not matched to a gene: 2. CDR1 and CDR2 (germline): SGDLS, YYNGEE. The CDR3 totals 14 residues. Using immunoSEQ multiplex PCR, the repertoire was profiled, and TCRdb retains in-frame clones only, with some absent. The sample holds more than 150,000 clones, roughly four fifths seen once. The clonotype originates from a woman aged 18-30 years in good health and CMV-seropositive. The sequencing input was PBMCs. This chain connects TRBV9 to TRBJ2-7; 7 positions match TRBD1. As DNA, the CDR3 is TGTGCCAGCAGCGTAGCAGGGGGAACCTACGAGCAGTACTTC. The encoded protein is CASSVAGGTYEQYF.